These T cell receptor beta chains were read from a single sample in a study of blood T cell repertoires in COVID-19. Using immunoSEQ multiplex PCR, the repertoire was profiled, and TCRdb retains in-frame clones only, with some absent. The data show approximately 280,000 clones, with approximately 91% seen just once and approximately 8.8% held by the top ten. The sequenced material came from peripheral blood. These TCRs come from a man aged 18 to 29 with active or convalescent COVID-19. The CDR3 runs from the conserved cysteine through the conserved F or W. The D gene is left open where the match is weak. Rows may omit the clone size; those that give it use once, few, many or a size class.

v_call: TRBV7-6; d_call: NA; clone_size: NA; j_call: TRBJ2-2; cdr3_aa: CASSLGTAATGELFF; cdr3_nt: TGTGCCAGCAGCTTAGGGACAGCAGCCACCGGGGAGCTGTTTTTT
v_call: TRBV5-6; d_call: TRBD2; clone_size: NA; j_call: TRBJ2-3; cdr3_aa: CASSYRLAGGLSTDTQYF; cdr3_nt: TGTGCCAGCAGCTATAGACTAGCGGGGGGCCTCAGCACAGATACGCAGTATTTT
v_call: TRBV7-2; d_call: NA; clone_size: NA; j_call: TRBJ2-5; cdr3_aa: CASTRRGETQYF; cdr3_nt: TGTGCCAGCACCCGCCGGGGGGAGACCCAGTACTTC
v_call: TRBV2; d_call: TRBD2; clone_size: few; j_call: TRBJ2-5; cdr3_aa: CASNLNAGGWQETQYF; cdr3_nt: TGTGCCAGCAATTTAAACGCGGGGGGGTGGCAAGAGACCCAGTACTTC
v_call: TRBV6-2/TRBV6-3; d_call: TRBD1; clone_size: NA; j_call: TRBJ1-2; cdr3_aa: CASSLSGGRYGYTF; cdr3_nt: TGTGCCAGCAGCCTCTCAGGGGGCAGATATGGCTACACCTTC
v_call: TRBV11-3; d_call: NA; clone_size: NA; j_call: TRBJ1-1; cdr3_aa: CASSGRGWATEAFF; cdr3_nt: TGTGCCAGCAGCGGACGGGGGTGGGCCACTGAAGCTTTCTTT
v_call: TRBV11-2; d_call: NA; clone_size: once; j_call: TRBJ2-1; cdr3_aa: CASSLGLANEQFF; cdr3_nt: TGTGCCAGCAGCTTAGGGCTAGCAAATGAGCAGTTCTTC
v_call: TRBV15; d_call: TRBD1; clone_size: NA; j_call: TRBJ1-1; cdr3_aa: CATSFDRGREAFF; cdr3_nt: TGTGCCACCAGCTTTGACAGGGGGCGCGAAGCTTTCTTT
v_call: TRBV7-9; d_call: NA; clone_size: NA; j_call: TRBJ1-5; cdr3_aa: CASSLEDTGGRRNQPQHF; cdr3_nt: TGTGCCAGCAGCTTAGAGGATACGGGCGGGCGACGAAATCAGCCCCAGCATTTT
v_call: TRBV5-1; d_call: NA; clone_size: NA; j_call: TRBJ1-2; cdr3_aa: CASSLEVVEAYGYTF; cdr3_nt: TGCGCCAGCAGCTTGGAAGTCGTGGAGGCCTATGGCTACACCTTC
v_call: TRBV28; d_call: TRBD1; clone_size: NA; j_call: TRBJ1-5; cdr3_aa: CASGGTGGFGQPQHF; cdr3_nt: TGTGCCAGTGGAGGGACAGGGGGCTTTGGACAGCCCCAGCATTTT
v_call: TRBV19; d_call: TRBD1; clone_size: NA; j_call: TRBJ1-5; cdr3_aa: CASSTGTGRWSQHF; cdr3_nt: TGTGCCAGTAGTACCGGGACAGGGCGATGGTCCCAGCATTTT
v_call: TRBV5-5; d_call: NA; clone_size: NA; j_call: TRBJ1-6; cdr3_aa: CASSLQRSSLINSPLHF; cdr3_nt: TGTGCCAGCAGCCTCCAGCGGTCATCGCTCATAAATTCACCCCTCCACTTT
v_call: TRBV10-3; d_call: TRBD1; clone_size: NA; j_call: TRBJ2-7; cdr3_aa: CAIRGDRVYEQYF; cdr3_nt: TGTGCCATCAGGGGGGACAGGGTATACGAGCAGTACTTC
v_call: TRBV7-9; d_call: TRBD1; clone_size: NA; j_call: TRBJ2-7; cdr3_aa: CASSLTGTSYEQYF; cdr3_nt: TGTGCCAGCAGCCTGACAGGGACATCCTACGAGCAGTACTTC
v_call: TRBV27; d_call: NA; clone_size: NA; j_call: TRBJ2-5; cdr3_aa: CASSSQGMAQYF; cdr3_nt: TGTGCCAGCAGTTCCCAGGGGATGGCCCAGTACTTC
v_call: TRBV10-3; d_call: TRBD2; clone_size: NA; j_call: TRBJ2-7; cdr3_aa: CAISSEPGLAAYEQYF; cdr3_nt: TGTGCCATCAGTAGCGAACCGGGACTAGCGGCCTACGAGCAGTACTTC
v_call: TRBV5-1; d_call: TRBD1; clone_size: NA; j_call: TRBJ1-1; cdr3_aa: CASSRDRVGINTEAFF; cdr3_nt: TGCGCCAGCAGCCGGGACAGGGTAGGAATTAACACTGAAGCTTTCTTT
v_call: TRBV2; d_call: TRBD1; clone_size: few; j_call: TRBJ1-6; cdr3_aa: CASSWDRGNSPLHF; cdr3_nt: TGTGCCAGCAGCTGGGACAGGGGTAATTCACCCCTCCACTTT
v_call: TRBV6-2/TRBV6-3; d_call: NA; clone_size: NA; j_call: TRBJ1-2; cdr3_aa: CASSYSRDRTTVDYGYTF; cdr3_nt: TGTGCCAGCAGTTACTCCCGGGACCGGACTACGGTGGACTATGGCTACACCTTC
v_call: TRBV11-2; d_call: TRBD1; clone_size: NA; j_call: TRBJ1-2; cdr3_aa: CASSLWTGDPLYGYTF; cdr3_nt: TGTGCCAGCAGCCTATGGACAGGGGATCCCCTCTATGGCTACACCTTC
v_call: TRBV6-2/TRBV6-3; d_call: NA; clone_size: NA; j_call: TRBJ2-3; cdr3_aa: CASRPRGGTQYF; cdr3_nt: TGTGCCAGCAGGCCTAGGGGGGGGACGCAGTATTTT
v_call: TRBV5-5; d_call: NA; clone_size: NA; j_call: TRBJ1-5; cdr3_aa: CASSGEGGPYQPQHF; cdr3_nt: TGTGCCAGCAGCGGAGAGGGGGGGCCCTATCAGCCCCAGCATTTT
v_call: TRBV6-6; d_call: TRBD1; clone_size: once; j_call: TRBJ1-1; cdr3_aa: CASSRRGDSLMNTEAFF; cdr3_nt: TGTGCCAGCAGTCGACGCGGGGACAGTCTCATGAACACTGAAGCTTTCTTT
v_call: TRBV7-9; d_call: NA; clone_size: NA; j_call: TRBJ2-7; cdr3_aa: CASSLGVDRHSYEQYF; cdr3_nt: TGTGCCAGCAGCTTAGGGGTGGACAGACACTCCTACGAGCAGTACTTC
v_call: TRBV19; d_call: NA; clone_size: NA; j_call: TRBJ1-3; cdr3_aa: CASSISVGNTIYF; cdr3_nt: TGTGCCAGTAGTATTTCGGTGGGAAACACCATATATTTT
v_call: TRBV5-1; d_call: NA; clone_size: NA; j_call: TRBJ2-7; cdr3_aa: CASNRGKDHEQYF; cdr3_nt: TGCGCCAGTAATCGGGGGAAGGACCACGAGCAGTACTTC
v_call: TRBV3-1/TRBV3-2; d_call: NA; clone_size: NA; j_call: TRBJ1-1; cdr3_aa: CASSQGGGPEAFF; cdr3_nt: TGTGCCAGCAGCCAAGGAGGGGGACCTGAAGCTTTCTTT
v_call: TRBV4-2; d_call: NA; clone_size: few; j_call: TRBJ1-6; cdr3_aa: CASSRTSGADSPLHF; cdr3_nt: TGTGCCAGCAGCCGTACCTCTGGTGCGGATTCACCCCTCCACTTT
v_call: TRBV6-6; d_call: TRBD1; clone_size: few; j_call: TRBJ1-6; cdr3_aa: CASSLTGVSSYNSPLHF; cdr3_nt: TGTGCCAGCAGTCTGACAGGGGTCAGCTCCTATAATTCACCCCTCCACTTT
v_call: TRBV6-5; d_call: NA; clone_size: NA; j_call: TRBJ1-4; cdr3_aa: CASSSGLTAVNEKLFF; cdr3_nt: TGTGCCAGCAGTTCCGGACTCACCGCAGTTAATGAAAAACTGTTTTTT
v_call: TRBV7-3; d_call: TRBD1; clone_size: NA; j_call: TRBJ2-1; cdr3_aa: CASSIKPGQGAYNEQFF; cdr3_nt: TGTGCCAGCAGCATTAAACCGGGACAGGGGGCCTACAATGAGCAGTTCTTC
v_call: TRBV7-9; d_call: NA; clone_size: once; j_call: TRBJ2-3; cdr3_aa: CASSLVSSGDTQYF; cdr3_nt: TGTGCCAGCAGCTTAGTTTCATCGGGAGATACGCAGTATTTT
v_call: TRBV12-5; d_call: NA; clone_size: NA; j_call: TRBJ2-3; cdr3_aa: CASGFDLSTDTQYF; cdr3_nt: TGTGCTAGTGGTTTTGACTTAAGCACAGATACGCAGTATTTT
v_call: TRBV27; d_call: TRBD1; clone_size: NA; j_call: TRBJ2-5; cdr3_aa: CASSSLGTGGRETQYF; cdr3_nt: TGTGCCAGCAGTTCCCTCGGGACAGGGGGCAGGGAGACCCAGTACTTC
v_call: TRBV10-3; d_call: TRBD1; clone_size: NA; j_call: TRBJ1-6; cdr3_aa: CAIGTVNSPLHF; cdr3_nt: TGTGCCATCGGGACAGTTAATTCACCCCTCCACTTT
v_call: TRBV19; d_call: NA; clone_size: few; j_call: TRBJ1-2; cdr3_aa: CASISPGYGYTF; cdr3_nt: TGTGCCAGTATCAGTCCAGGGTATGGCTACACCTTC
v_call: TRBV9; d_call: TRBD1; clone_size: NA; j_call: TRBJ1-3; cdr3_aa: CASSAGPGQGGNTIYF; cdr3_nt: TGTGCCAGCAGCGCGGGACCGGGACAGGGCGGAAACACCATATATTTT
v_call: TRBV6-1; d_call: TRBD1; clone_size: NA; j_call: TRBJ2-7; cdr3_aa: CASSESTGRFYEQYF; cdr3_nt: TGTGCCAGCAGTGAATCGACAGGGAGATTTTACGAGCAGTACTTC
v_call: TRBV6-6; d_call: NA; clone_size: NA; j_call: TRBJ1-6; cdr3_aa: CASSYEGRDSPLHF; cdr3_nt: TGTGCCAGCAGTTACGAGGGTAGGGATTCACCCCTCCACTTT
v_call: TRBV2; d_call: NA; clone_size: once; j_call: TRBJ1-1; cdr3_aa: CASSVLGDGEAFF; cdr3_nt: TGTGCCAGCAGTGTATTGGGAGACGGTGAAGCTTTCTTT
v_call: TRBV18; d_call: TRBD1; clone_size: NA; j_call: TRBJ2-7; cdr3_aa: CASSPRDRLSEQYF; cdr3_nt: TGTGCCAGCTCACCCCGGGACAGGCTCTCCGAGCAGTACTTC
v_call: TRBV4-1; d_call: NA; clone_size: NA; j_call: TRBJ2-2; cdr3_aa: CASSTTNTGELFF; cdr3_nt: TGCGCCAGCAGCACTACGAACACCGGGGAGCTGTTTTTT
v_call: TRBV27; d_call: TRBD2; clone_size: NA; j_call: TRBJ2-1; cdr3_aa: CASSSGLAGGRIVYEQFF; cdr3_nt: TGTGCCAGCAGTTCAGGACTAGCGGGGGGGCGTATAGTCTATGAGCAGTTCTTC
v_call: TRBV27; d_call: NA; clone_size: few; j_call: TRBJ1-2; cdr3_aa: CASSRAFRGEIYGYTF; cdr3_nt: TGTGCCAGCAGTCGGGCTTTCCGGGGGGAGATCTATGGCTACACCTTC
v_call: TRBV6-5; d_call: TRBD1; clone_size: NA; j_call: TRBJ1-3; cdr3_aa: CASSRQGSGNTIYF; cdr3_nt: TGTGCCAGCAGCCGACAGGGCTCTGGAAACACCATATATTTT
v_call: TRBV6-5; d_call: TRBD2; clone_size: NA; j_call: TRBJ2-7; cdr3_aa: CASSFQRGVREQYF; cdr3_nt: TGTGCCAGCAGTTTTCAGCGGGGGGTTCGCGAGCAGTACTTC
v_call: TRBV10-3; d_call: NA; clone_size: NA; j_call: TRBJ1-1; cdr3_aa: CAITGQNTEAFF; cdr3_nt: TGTGCCATCACGGGACAGAACACTGAAGCTTTCTTT
v_call: TRBV5-6; d_call: TRBD1; clone_size: NA; j_call: TRBJ2-1; cdr3_aa: CASSLRGQRYNEQFF; cdr3_nt: TGTGCCAGCAGCTTGAGGGGACAGAGATACAATGAGCAGTTCTTC
v_call: TRBV27; d_call: TRBD2; clone_size: NA; j_call: TRBJ2-1; cdr3_aa: CASSTSLRNNEQFF; cdr3_nt: TGTGCCAGCTCGACTAGCCTTCGGAACAATGAGCAGTTCTTC